A single TCR beta chain is shown here with its context. It has no known antigen specificity. No base qualities exist here, and no much larger clone lies one base off it. This specimen comes from a study of cytomegalovirus exposure and HLA in healthy donors (dated by TCRdb to between 2016 and 2019). Broadly, across the study: An earlier analysis of 587 of the donors reported 250 to 350 Gb of sequence data and 117 million unique TCR beta sequences obtained from 180 million or so T cells. Roughly 300 gigabases of sequencing data and about 92 million unique TCR sequences made up an early release that covered under 750 HLA-typed donors. Of the roughly 400 genotyped donors, 70% to 90% were placed in the genetic ancestry cluster associated with self-reported Caucasian donors. The study was designed to test whether signatures of past pathogen exposure could be identified by cataloging public T cell receptors. The study used immunosequencing to profile the T cell repertoires of approximately 630 subjects and linked those repertoires to cytomegalovirus serostatus. A separate validation cohort of roughly 110 different subjects was used in addition to the approximately 610-subject first cohort. To predict cytomegalovirus infection status, the study brought together high-throughput TCR immunosequencing, statistical association of individual TCRs with disease status, and machine learning. A later analysis re-examined previously published TCR beta repertoires from 610 or so donors and added high-resolution HLA genotyping to investigate patterns of TCR occurrence. The later analysis used no new phenotypic data to find candidate immune exposures, relying instead on TCR beta sequences and their occurrence across donors. To decide whether each TCR beta V gene segment behaved as functional or pseudogenic, an earlier analysis of approximately 620 of the donors relied on high-throughput TCR beta sequencing. Alongside the repertoire data, information on donor age, sex, ethnicity and CMV serostatus was compiled. A later genetic analysis used genome-wide SNP genotypes for about three fifths of the roughly 700 donors, treating that subset as a discovery cohort. All discovery cohort repertoires had been generated on a single sequencing platform. HLA typing included class I and class II loci at four-digit resolution. The number of donors typed differed by locus, with 629-630 for A, B, C, DRB1 and DQB1, around 500 for DQA1, under 610 for DPA1, and over 400 for DPB1. A handful of DR-DQ haplotypes were handled as single units for association and clustering because linkage in the cohort was strong. On average, 235,054 unique TCR beta nucleotide sequences were sequenced per donor among about 400 genotyped donors of the cohort, with roughly 18% of those sequences being non-productive. What the research found in general, with its limitations: The only immune exposure information available for the cohort was CMV serostatus. V-gene and J-gene trimming of TCR beta chains was associated with a missense DCLRE1C variant in a later genetic analysis, and the association was replicated in an independent cohort. Presence/absence analyses assumed roughly uniform sequencing depth across donors, an assumption that may not hold. Some IMGT-functional V segments, including TRBV6-2 and TRBV6-3, could not be told apart with the 87-base-pair reads, so those segments were excluded. A later analysis reported that several top co-occurrence clusters appeared linked to parvovirus B19, influenza, CMV and Epstein-Barr virus. A total of about 180 TCR beta chains were listed by the study as associated with cytomegalovirus. According to a later genetic analysis, donors in an Asian-associated ancestry cluster had fewer N-insertions in productive TCRs than the approximately 700-donor mean. A cluster of highly shared sequence variants was judged likely to be a technical artifact of the sequencing pipeline. Most CMV-associated TCR beta chains appeared to be HLA-restricted in a later analysis, and the HLA associations seemed to be driven largely by CMV exposure. In a later analysis, TCR association rates were found to vary across HLA loci, with the most associated TCRs seen for DRB1 alleles and the fewest for HLA-C alleles. Because counts were too low, about 18 rarely observed V segments, including chromosome 9 orphons, were excluded from the earlier analysis of fewer than 650 of the donors. In an earlier analysis of 587 of the donors, most TCR beta V segments were observed in productive rearrangements about 87% or about 30% of the time, broadly matching IMGT annotations. A further reported finding was that TCR beta sequences accurately predicted the HLA-A and HLA-B alleles for most subjects in the first cohort. In a later analysis, HLA-associated TCR beta chains were found to be more clonally expanded and to have lower generation probabilities than equally common non-associated chains. Across donors, most TCR sequences were observed very rarely, whereas some public TCRs were present in many individuals. The authors suggested that the approach could potentially be extended to other disease states and immunological phenotypes. Because HLA typing was unavailable for some donors at each locus, only the typed subset was used in association tests. Assigning TCR associations to individual alleles was difficult when HLA alleles, especially DR and DQ, strongly co-occurred. In this cohort, only TCR beta chains were sequenced, and detectable features were limited by the absence of alpha or paired-chain data. Cytomegalovirus status was reported to be diagnosed by the classifier with high specificity and sensitivity in both the original and validation cohorts. Correlated functional status among segregating V segments might be attributable to linkage disequilibrium, but an unknown experimental factor could not be ruled out. In vitro tests confirmed that a few of the cytomegalovirus-associated TCR beta chains recognize cytomegalovirus antigens. In a later analysis, some 18,000 TCR beta sequences were associated with specific HLA alleles at a false discovery rate of 0.05.

The cohort was made up of about 670 healthy bone marrow donors. Cohort members were all nominally healthy when sampled, although unrecorded immune exposures were likely present. The donor tested CMV seronegative, placing the donor among the roughly 350 seronegative members of the cohort. Every donor gave a peripheral blood sample, and the peripheral blood mononuclear cells from that sample were used for TCR beta sequencing. The Qiagen DNeasy Blood Extraction Kit was used to extract genomic DNA from the blood cell samples. The V end loses 4 bases and the J end loses 3 bases, and a stretch of 16 bases separates them. The germline V gene specifies SGHDT as CDR1 and YYEEEE as CDR2. Measured from the cysteine to the phenylalanine, the CDR3 is 15 residues long. Only the CDR3 DNA is retained, 45 bases long and in frame from the first base. Receptor amplification or capture employed the immunoSEQ multiplex PCR assay. For the multiplex PCR, a mixture combining 60 forward primers for TCR Vbeta segments and 13 reverse primers for TCR Jbeta segments was used. Amplification of the CDR3 region of rearranged TCR beta genes was performed with a multiplex PCR assay on genomic DNA. Amplified TCR beta libraries were sequenced as 87-base-pair reads on the Illumina HiSeq System. The paper's data handling went like this. Across the 670 or so repertoires, a later analysis counted 80 million or so unique TCR beta chains, around 11 million of which were shared by at least two donors. Raw reads were error-corrected and collapsed into unique sequences by a nearest-neighbor algorithm in which closely related sequences were merged to remove PCR and sequencing errors. To assign V, D and J gene segments, CDR3 sequences were aligned to IMGT reference sequences. For a sequence to be retained, at least a six-nucleotide match to both a V gene segment and a J gene segment was required. Rearrangements were called productive when the CDR3 lacked stop codons and stayed in frame with V and J; all others were non-productive. Following IMGT convention, CDR3 was defined as the stretch from the second conserved V-encoded cysteine to the conserved J-encoded phenylalanine. Sequences without an unambiguous match to a single V gene segment were excluded from the earlier analysis of 450 to 750 of the donors. In an earlier analysis of approximately 500 of the donors, a V segment was called functional when productive rearrangements were above 56.7%, and segregating when the standard deviation between donors exceeded 5%. A statistical classification framework was built to diagnose cytomegalovirus status from the catalog of TCR beta chain sequences. A later analysis assigned V and J genes by comparing TCR nucleotide sequences with IMGT/GENE-DB human TR gene sequences. The TCRdist pipeline was used in a later analysis to assign CDR3 sequences and most-parsimonious VDJ recombination scenarios. A later analysis defined each TCR beta chain by its CDR3 amino acid sequence plus V-gene family, and excluded reads lacking a unique V-gene family. In a later analysis, approximately 640 highly shared, low-generation-probability nucleotide sequences were removed to address suspected cross-contamination and a sequencing artifact. For each public chain, a later analysis derived a clonal expansion index from normalized ranks of inferred template counts within each repertoire. A later analysis computed generation probabilities with a VDJ recombination model fitted to out-of-frame rearrangements, and checked the results against IGoR. In a later analysis, hypergeometric tests were used to score TCR-TCR, TCR-HLA and TCR-CMV co-occurrence, with a repertoire-size bias correction applied to TCR pairs. A later analysis estimated false discovery rates by permuting HLA or CMV assignments 20 times. In a later analysis, co-occurring TCRs were grouped with DBSCAN, and TCRdist sequence similarity was added when clustering was performed within HLA-allele-positive subsets. Repertoires with fewer than 30,000 or more than 120,000 public chains, plus five repertoires with anomalous nucleotide sharing, were excluded from co-occurrence clustering. The table was pulled from immuneACCESS by TCRdb, which kept in-frame rearrangements only. Such tables lose some clones; where checked, under half of the loss comes from unresolved V genes, and the rest has no known cause. The V and J calls and clone size are taken from that table; D and trimming were inferred from the DNA. The sample includes roughly 90,000 clones, with just under 90% observed a single time. The biggest ten clones account for less than 2.5% of the sample.

The material sequenced was PBMCs. The chain is assembled from TRBV5-6 and TRBJ1-1; TRBD1 is perhaps the D gene, given 5 matching bases. This receptor was taken from a man aged 18-30 years in good health and CMV-seronegative. The DNA sequence reads TGTGCCAGCAGCCGCCTTGGAGGGGCGGACACTGAAGCTTTCTTT. The encoded protein is CASSRLGGADTEAFF. The reference TRBV5-6 and TRBJ1-1 proteins fill in what lies around the CDR3, so the full variable domain reads DAGVTQSPTHLIKTRGQQVTLRCSPKSGHDTVSWYQQALGQGPQFIFQYYEEEERQRGNFPDRFSGHQFPNYSSELNVNALLLGDSALYLCASSRLGGADTEAFFGQGTRLTVV.